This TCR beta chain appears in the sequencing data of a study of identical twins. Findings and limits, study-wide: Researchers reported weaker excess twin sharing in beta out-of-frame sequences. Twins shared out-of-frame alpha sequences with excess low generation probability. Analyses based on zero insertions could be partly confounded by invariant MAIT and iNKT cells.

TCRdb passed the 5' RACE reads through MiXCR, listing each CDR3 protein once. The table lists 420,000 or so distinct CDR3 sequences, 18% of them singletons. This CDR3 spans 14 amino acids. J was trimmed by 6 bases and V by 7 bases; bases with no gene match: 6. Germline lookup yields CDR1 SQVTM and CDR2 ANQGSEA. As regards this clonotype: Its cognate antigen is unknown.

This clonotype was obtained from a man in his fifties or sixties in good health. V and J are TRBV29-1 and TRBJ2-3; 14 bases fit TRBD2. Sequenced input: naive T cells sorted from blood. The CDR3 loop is CSGGLAGVRDTQYF. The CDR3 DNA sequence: TGCAGCGGGGGACTAGCGGGGGTAAGGGATACGCAGTATTTT.